The 10 T cell receptor beta chains presented below share a single source sample, sequenced in a study of T cell repertoires in cytomegalovirus infection. A single record per CDR3 protein comes from TCRdb applying MiXCR to the reads. The repertoire holds around 440,000 distinct CDR3 sequences, 10% to 12% seen once, with roughly 10% in the top ten. Sequences were obtained from PBMCs. Source of these receptors: a human donor in good health (CMV status not recorded). Some clones in this sample may be carry-over from other donors' samples.

This chain connects TRBV5-1 to TRBJ2-1, with D unresolved. Germline assignment: CDR1 SGHRS and CDR2 YFSETQ. This CDR3 spans 15 amino acids. V gave up 0 bases and J gave up 4 bases, with 11 bases separating them. The chain's CDR3 is CASSLGFRQYNEQFF. The CDR3 bases are TGCGCCAGCAGCTTGGGATTCCGGCAGTACAATGAGCAGTTCTTC.

This clonotype has ten or more counts. The rearrangement joins TRBV7-8 to TRBJ2-1, with D possibly being TRBD1 or TRBD2 (5 bases each). The CDR3 is 14 residues long. The V gene lost 5 bases and the J gene lost 5 bases, with 13 bases spanning the gap. Germline assignment: CDR1 SGHVS and CDR2 FQNEAQ. CDR3 sequence: CASSTGRTNNEQFF. The CDR3 DNA reads as TGTGCCAGCAGCACGGGACGGACCAACAATGAGCAGTTCTTC.

This CDR3 is CASRPDRVRVNTEAFF. Written as DNA, the CDR3 is TGTGCCAGTAGGCCGGACAGGGTGAGGGTTAACACTGAAGCTTTCTTT. This rearrangement joins TRBV19 to TRBJ1-1; 8 bases line up with TRBD1. V shed 6 bases, J shed 2 bases, and the junction held 11 bases outside the gene matches. CDR1 LNHDA and CDR2 SQIVND come from the germline V gene (reference sequence). The CDR3 contains 16 residues.

Turning to this clonotype: A junction boundary mismatches the germline segment, possibly from a read error. This chain uses TRBV2 with TRBJ2-7, with D perhaps matching TRBD2 (6 bases). Germline V gene lookup returns CDR1 SNHLY and CDR2 FYNNEI. The CDR3 is 14 amino acids. CDR3 in DNA: TGTGCCAGCATCCAAGGCGGGAACTCCCACGAGCAGTACTTC. Its translation is CASIQGGNSHEQYF.

The V gene is TRBV20-1, the J gene TRBJ2-1; 14 positions agree with TRBD2. Germline values: CDR1 DFQATT, CDR2 SNEGSKA (reference sequence). With 6 bases clipped from V and 10 bases from J, the junction kept 8 bases outside the gene matches. CDR3 size: 14 residues. The DNA of the CDR3 is TGCAGTGCAACCGGGACTAGCGGGGGCCGGGAGCAGTTCTTC. This gives the protein CSATGTSGGREQFF.

This clonotype was observed many times. This chain connects TRBV7-9 to TRBJ1-6; D unclear. Trimming removed 5 bases from V and 7 bases from J, with 12 bases in between. Germline values: CDR1 SEHNR, CDR2 FQNEAQ (reference sequence). The CDR3 loop spans 14 amino acids. The CDR3 protein is CASSPGSGNSPLHF. The CDR3 bases are TGTGCCAGCAGCCCGGGTAGCGGGAATTCACCCCTCCACTTT.

This clonotype was seen ten or more times. The chain has TRBV4-2 and TRBJ1-1; the match to TRBD1 covers 10 bases. Germline loops: CDR1 LGHNA, CDR2 YNFKEQ. The CDR3 is 15 amino acids. The J segment lost 4 bases and the V segment lost 4 bases, leaving 6 bases of the junction unmatched. CDR3 amino acids: CASSPRDRGGTEAFF. In nucleotides, the CDR3 is TGTGCCAGCAGCCCCCGGGACAGGGGAGGCACTGAAGCTTTCTTT.

This clonotype was detected many times. The CDR3: CASTLSVRPDYGYTF. The CDR3 nucleotides read TGTGCCAGCACTCTCTCGGTCCGCCCAGACTATGGCTACACCTTC. This sequence joins TRBV12-3 or TRBV12-4 and TRBJ1-2; D not resolved. CDR3 length: 15 residues. V was clipped by 7 bases and J by 3 bases, with 18 bases between them.

This clonotype was counted at least ten times. The V and J genes are TRBV7-2 and TRBJ2-5, with a tentative D call TRBD2 (6 bases). This CDR3 has 14 amino acids. V gave up 5 bases and J gave up 1 base, with 11 bases separating them. The germline gives CDR1 SGHTA, CDR2 FQGNSA. The CDR3 region has the DNA TGTGCCAGCAGCGCGGGACGGATCCAAGAGACCCAGTACTTC. Its protein is CASSAGRIQETQYF.

This chain joins TRBV27 and TRBJ1-1; D remains unclear. The CDR3 has 13 residues. CDR1 and CDR2 (germline): MNHEY, SMNVEV (reference sequence). V was cut by 6 bases and J by 6 bases, with 14 bases left in between. The CDR3 nucleotides are TGTGCCAGCAGCCCGGGGAGAGGGCCTGAAGCTTTCTTT. Its protein product is CASSPGRGPEAFF.